The 4 T cell receptor beta chains reported below all come from one sample, sequenced in a study of human T cells and chemical hapten exposure. TCRdb re-analysed the RACE reads in MiXCR, keeping a single row per CDR3 protein. The table lists around 52,000 distinct CDR3 sequences, approximately 8.6% of them singletons. Stated time point: patch test 1, 2 weeks after DPC sensitization. Treatment: therapeutic diphenylcyclopropenone sensitization with weekly scalp DPC. This sample comprised whole blood, obtained in connection with sensitization to the hapten diphenylcyclopropenone (DPC). These receptors came from a woman aged 40 to 50 with alopecia areata. Some clones in this sample may be carry-over from other donors' samples.

In its sample, this clonotype was seen many times. The rearrangement links TRBV25-1 to TRBJ1-2; 9 bases fit TRBD1. The CDR3 consists of 13 residues. Germline V CDR1 and CDR2: MGHDK, SYGVNS. Trimming at V came to 2 bases and at J to 6 bases, leaving 1 base not matched to a gene. The CDR3: CASSERTGDGYTF. As DNA, the CDR3 is TGTGCCAGCAGTGAAAGGACAGGGGATGGCTACACCTTC.

This clonotype was observed at least ten times. It is unclear where the CDR3 begins or ends on the DNA, so no DNA is shown, and the CDR3 is as TCRdb lists it. The genes are TRBV7-5 and TRBJ1-5; the table's D call of TRBD1 was not tested on the DNA. TRBV7-5 is marked as a pseudogene. Inclusive of both ends, the CDR3 amounts to 18 amino acids. CDR3 in amino acids: CISVSEALGGAMNQPQHF.

This clonotype was seen ten or more times. The chain uses TRBV4-1 and TRBJ2-1; D gene uncertain. CDR3 length: 20 residues. V gave up 1 base and J gave up 8 bases, with 30 bases separating them. In germline, CDR1 is MGHRA, CDR2 YSYEKL. CDR3 region: CASSQAVNIPSLLAWDEQFF. The CDR3 nucleotides read TGCGCCAGCAGCCAAGCCGTGAATATACCCTCTCTTTTAGCTTGGGATGAGCAGTTCTTC.

This clonotype was seen repeatedly, ten times or more. V and J are TRBV6-1 and TRBJ2-3, with D unclear. Trimming took 6 bases from V and 1 from J, leaving 14 bases between them. Germline V gene data show CDR1 as MNHNS and CDR2 as SASEGT. CDR3 length equals 15 residues. The CDR3 region has the DNA TGTGCCAGCAGGAGAGCCGGGTCGGGCACAGATACGCAGTATTTT. Translated, it gives CASRRAGSGTDTQYF.